The T cell receptor beta chain under discussion was sequenced for a study of T cells in localized non-small cell lung cancer. Study results and limitations: Detection in adjacent lung was observed for a median 57 of the top 100 tumor clones. Uninvolved adjacent lung had more T cell clonality than any other tissue, topping tumor.

Sequencing was performed with immunoSEQ multiplex PCR; in TCRdb, only in-frame clones are kept and a portion is missing. The table shows just over 70,000 clones, with approximately 87% occurring only once. V lost 5 bases, J lost 6 bases, and 10 bases lay in between. There are 12 residues in the CDR3. The germline gives CDR1 KGHSH, CDR2 LQKENI. This clone was detected a few times. Its antigen is unidentified. This chain uses TRBV18 with TRBJ1-1; tentatively, D is TRBD1 (6 bases). This sequence originates from a male donor older than 55 with stage III squamous cell lung carcinoma. The specimen comprised peripheral blood, sampled before any cancer treatment. For the CDR3, the DNA is TGTGCCAGCTCATCGGGACAACCTGAAGCTTTCTTT. Encoded protein: CASSSGQPEAFF.